This passage covers 13 T cell receptor beta chains from one sample sequenced in a study of regulatory T cells in long-lasting Graves disease. As for time point: newly diagnosed GD, antithyroid drugs for less than 3 months. PBMC RNA was the source of the TCR library. Through Arm-PCR of CDR3 regions and iRepertoire HTBI primers, TCR beta libraries were built. TCRdb re-derived calls from the multiplex PCR reads in MiXCR, one entry per CDR3 protein. The sample yields roughly 220,000 distinct CDR3 sequences, around 16% seen once. The sample consisted of peripheral blood mononuclear cells (PBMCs), taken at new diagnosis, from a patient treated with antithyroid drugs. The receptors were sampled from a female donor with Graves disease.

This clonotype was detected ten times or more. At one end, the junction sequence differs from germline, possibly due to a read error. The V gene is TRBV10-3, the J gene TRBJ1-2; possible D gene TRBD1, 6 bases. Germline-derived CDR1 and CDR2 are ENHRY and SYGVKD. This CDR3 is 14 amino acids long. CDR3 DNA sequence: TGTGCCATCAGGGAGTCCGACAGGAACTATGGCTACACCTTC. Its protein is CAIRESDRNYGYTF.

This clonotype was counted at least ten times. This chain connects TRBV6-2 or TRBV6-3 to TRBJ2-1; 9 bases align to TRBD2. The CDR3 length is 16 residues. The V gene's germline CDR1 is MNHEY and CDR2 SVGEGT. V shed 4 bases, J shed 0 bases, and the junction held 4 bases outside the gene matches. CDR3 DNA sequence: TGTGCCAGCAGTTCGCTTAGCGGGAGCTCCTACAATGAGCAGTTCTTC. Translation gives CASSSLSGSSYNEQFF.

On this clonotype: Being one base from a much bigger clone, this may be a read error. This chain links TRBV2 with TRBJ1-2, with TRBD1 matching 8 bases. Germline lookup yields CDR1 SNHLY and CDR2 FYNNEI. This CDR3 has 13 residues. CDR3 amino acids: CSSTLTGDYGYTF. As DNA, the CDR3 is TGTTCCAGCACCCTGACAGGGGACTATGGCTACACCTTC.

This clonotype was counted ten times or more. This chain connects TRBV12-3 or TRBV12-4 to TRBJ1-2; D may be TRBD1 (6 bases). This CDR3 contains 14 residues. Trimming cost V 7 bases and J 4 bases, with 16 bases left between them. The CDR3: CASTLDRRVYGYTF. In nucleotides, the CDR3 is TGTGCCAGCACCTTGGACAGAAGGGTCTATGGCTACACCTTC.

This clonotype came up many times. CDR3 sequence: CASRTGTGGNQPQHF. CDR3 DNA: TGTGCCAGCAGGACAGGGACAGGGGGCAATCAGCCCCAGCATTTT. The rearrangement joins TRBV6-1 to TRBJ1-5, with 10 bases identical to TRBD1. V shed 6 bases, J shed 2 bases, and the junction held 4 bases outside the gene matches. The CDR3 is made up of 15 amino acids. The germline gives CDR1 MNHNS, CDR2 SASEGT.

The rearrangement joins TRBV19 to TRBJ2-4; 7 bases map to TRBD1. CDR3 size: 17 residues. With V trimmed by 5 bases and J by 2 bases, 12 bases remained unmatched. Germline CDR1 reads LNHDA; CDR2 reads SQIVND (reference sequence). The CDR3, as DNA: TGTGCCAGTAGTTTCGCCCGACAGGGTGTAACCAAAAACATTCAGTACTTC. Its translation: CASSFARQGVTKNIQYF. Using reference TRBV19 and TRBJ2-4 for the parts outside the CDR3, the full variable domain is DGGITQSPKYLFRKEGQNVTLSCEQNLNHDAMYWYRQDPGQGLRLIYYSQIVNDFQKGDIAEGYSVSREKKESFPLTVTSAQKNPTAFYLCASSFARQGVTKNIQYFGAGTRLSVL.

There are a few counts of this clonotype. The gene calls are TRBV7-3 and TRBJ1-2; TRBD1 agrees at 10 bases. The ends lost 2 bases at V and 14 bases at J; junction bases unmatched: 5. The germline V gene encodes CDR1 SGHTA and CDR2 FQGTGA. The CDR3 loop spans 12 amino acids. CDR3 in amino acids: CASSLDRGPETF. The CDR3 region has the DNA TGTGCCAGCAGCTTAGACAGGGGGCCGGAGACCTTC. Based on the CDR3 plus reference TRBV7-3 and TRBJ1-2, the full variable domain is GAGVSQTPSNKVTEKGKYVELRCDPISGHTALYWYRQSLGQGPEFLIYFQGTGAADDSGLPNDRFFAVRPEGSVSTLKIQRTERGDSAVYLCASSLDRGPETFGSGTRLTVV.

The V call is TRBV12-3 or TRBV12-4, the J call TRBJ1-2, with D possibly being TRBD1 (5 bases). V was cut by 3 bases and J by 1 base, with 9 bases left in between. This CDR3 region has 14 residues. CDR3 sequence reads: CASSFPGGNYGYTF. CDR3 nucleotides: TGTGCCAGCAGTTTTCCTGGGGGTAACTATGGCTACACCTTC.

Only a few counts were recorded for this clonotype. The chain employs TRBV30 and TRBJ2-2; D possibly matches TRBD1 or TRBD2 (6 bases each). The germline CDR1 and CDR2 sequences are GTSNPN and SVGIG (reference sequence). V shed 8 bases and J shed 10 bases, with 14 bases lying between them. The CDR3 totals 11 residues. The CDR3 DNA reads TGTGCCGGGGGGCGTTTTCCGGAGCTGTTTTTT. It specifies CAGGRFPELFF.

This clonotype was picked up a small number of times. A much larger clone lies one base from this, so it may be a read error. This CDR3 fails to terminate in the conserved phenylalanine or tryptophan, so it likely reflects a read error. The chain has TRBV20-1 and TRBJ2-7, with TRBD2 identical over 10 bases. The CDR3 sequence is 14 residues long. V trimming: 3 bases; J trimming: 6 bases; junction bases outside the gene matches: 8. The germline CDR1 and CDR2 sequences are DFQATT and SNEGSKA (reference sequence). The CDR3 loop reads CSASGLAEKGEQYS. The DNA of the CDR3 is TGCAGTGCTAGTGGACTAGCGGAAAAGGGCGAGCAGTACTCC.

This clonotype appeared many times. CDR3 amino acids: CASSLSRVDSPLHF. CDR3 in DNA: TGTGCCAGCAGCTTAAGCAGGGTTGATTCACCCCTCCACTTT. V and J are TRBV7-3 and TRBJ1-6, with D possibly being TRBD1 (5 bases). The CDR3 extends over 14 amino acids. Trimming took 1 base from V and 8 from J, leaving 9 bases between them. In germline, CDR1 is SGHTA, CDR2 FQGTGA.

This clonotype occurred many times. The chain links TRBV6-1 to TRBJ1-5, with 10 nucleotides matching TRBD1. CDR1 and CDR2 from the germline V gene are MNHNS and SASEGT. Trimming took 7 bases from V and 7 from J; bases not matched to a gene: 7. CDR3 length equals 14 residues. The CDR3 DNA reads as TGTGCCAGCACCCAAGACAGGGGGCACCAGCCCCAGCATTTT. It codes for CASTQDRGHQPQHF.

This clonotype appeared a few times. This chain connects TRBV19 to TRBJ2-5; a weak D match, TRBD2 (6 bases). Germline values: CDR1 LNHDA, CDR2 SQIVND (reference sequence). The V end lost 9 bases, the J end lost 0 bases, and 14 bases lay between the germline ends. This CDR3 is built from 14 residues. The DNA of the CDR3 is TGTGCCAGCCGGGCCTGGGGGGACCAAGAGACCCAGTACTTC. Protein sequence: CASRAWGDQETQYF. Full variable domain (remainder filled in from reference TRBV19 and TRBJ2-5): DGGITQSPKYLFRKEGQNVTLSCEQNLNHDAMYWYRQDPGQGLRLIYYSQIVNDFQKGDIAEGYSVSREKKESFPLTVTSAQKNPTAFYLCASRAWGDQETQYFGPGTRLLVL.